This paragraph reports one T cell receptor beta chain. Its antigen is undetermined. Some clones are missing from TCRdb's copy, which holds only in-frame ones; the method was immunoSEQ multiplex PCR. This table has around 2,000,000 clones, approximately 94% appearing once. Germline CDR1 reads MNHEY; CDR2 reads SMNVEV (reference sequence). The CDR3 covers 16 residues. V lost 5 bases to trimming and J lost 6 bases, with 20 bases between them. Naive CD8 cells lacked CD45RO, underwent positive selection for CCR7 and left out terminally differentiated effector memory CD45RA+ cells. This specimen belongs to a study of shared clonotypes between healthy human individuals. Study-wide results and caveats: Clonotypes which were not shared had lower generation probabilities than clonotypes that all four donors shared. The researchers took only blood, and tissue repertoires probably look different.

The sample comprised naive CD8+ T cells sorted from blood. The clonotype originates from a man between 18 and 29 years old in good health. This chain joins TRBV27 and TRBJ2-1; a weak D match, TRBD2 (6 bases). The DNA for the CDR3 is TGTGCCAGCAGTCTTCTTGGGGGGACCGGAACCAATGAGCAGTTCTTC. This sequence encodes CASSLLGGTGTNEQFF.